This passage covers 26 T cell receptor beta chains from one sample sequenced in a study of T-cell reconstitution after alpha-beta-depleted transplantation in children. Unique molecular identifiers were used to barcode this TCRbeta library. TCRdb re-called the PCR reads through MiXCR, storing one row per CDR3 protein. The sample has some 190,000 distinct CDR3 sequences; around 10% are singletons. The sample here was PBMCs, taken before TCRalphabeta/CD19-depleted stem cell transplant. The receptor set was obtained from a boy aged 2 to 9 with acute myeloid leukemia, due to receive a stem cell transplant.

This clonotype showed up many times. The rearrangement uses TRBV4-1 and TRBJ2-3; 8 nucleotides align to TRBD2. The V and J ends lost 0 bases and 0 bases, in that order; junction bases with no gene match: 11. The CDR3 totals 19 residues. Per germline, CDR1 MGHRA and CDR2 YSYEKL. The CDR3 loop is CASSQDPGGRYSSTDTQYF. The CDR3 coding sequence is TGCGCCAGCAGCCAAGATCCGGGGGGGCGATACTCTAGCACAGATACGCAGTATTTT.

This clonotype was recorded a few times. The chain has TRBV6-5 and TRBJ1-2; 12 positions match TRBD1. The length of the CDR3 is 15 residues. The V segment lost 2 bases and the J segment 8 bases; nucleotides outside the gene matches: 6. The V gene's germline CDR1 is MNHEY and CDR2 SVGAGI. DNA for the CDR3: TGTGCCAGCAGTTACGGGACAGGGGGCTTTGAGGGCTACACCTTC. It specifies CASSYGTGGFEGYTF.

This clonotype was seen repeatedly, ten times or more. The CDR3 nucleotides are TGTGCCAGCAGGGGTGAGACCGACCTCCGGACCCAGTACTTC. Its protein is CASRGETDLRTQYF. The chain recombines TRBV25-1 with TRBJ2-5; D not certain. In germline, CDR1 is MGHDK, CDR2 SYGVNS. The CDR3 is made up of 14 amino acids. The germline V and J ends were trimmed by 6 bases and 7 bases, with 18 bases remaining between them.

This clonotype was observed many times. The chain employs TRBV10-3 and TRBJ2-7; the D is unclear. This CDR3 spans 13 amino acids. V was cut by 3 bases and J by 0 bases, with 6 bases left in between. Germline-derived CDR1 and CDR2 are ENHRY and SYGVKD. CDR3 amino acids: CAISDVDSYEQYF. The CDR3 coding sequence is TGTGCCATCAGTGATGTTGACTCCTACGAGCAGTACTTC.

In its sample, this clonotype was seen many times. CDR3 coding DNA: TGTGCCAGCACTATACTAGCGGGGAACCCAACCGGGGAGCTGTTTTTT. The encoded protein is CASTILAGNPTGELFF. The chain has TRBV6-5 and TRBJ2-2; 10 positions match TRBD2. The CDR3 runs to 16 residues. Looked up from germline, CDR1 is MNHEY and CDR2 is SVGAGI. The V gene end was trimmed by 7 bases and the J gene end by 5 bases; junction bases not matched to a gene: 10.

This clonotype was seen repeatedly, ten times or more. The chain links TRBV4-1 to TRBJ1-1; D is unresolved. CDR3 length equals 14 residues. Germline CDR1 and CDR2: MGHRA and YSYEKL. V dropped 1 base and J dropped 5 bases, with 11 bases sitting between them. The CDR3 nucleotides read TGCGCCAGCAGCCAAGGACTCGGGCGGACTGAAGCTTTCTTT. This sequence encodes CASSQGLGRTEAFF.

This clonotype has a count of ten or more. The chain carries TRBV27 and TRBJ2-3; D not resolved. This CDR3 is 13 amino acids long. V was cut by 5 bases and J by 5 bases, with 11 bases left in between. Germline V gene lookup returns CDR1 MNHEY and CDR2 SMNVEV (reference sequence). In DNA, the CDR3 is TGTGCCAGCAGTCCAAGCTCTCTAGATACGCAGTATTTT. This gives the protein CASSPSSLDTQYF.

This clonotype occurred many times. The V gene is TRBV10-3, the J gene TRBJ2-1, with 7 nucleotides matching TRBD2. The CDR3 loop spans 14 amino acids. Looked up from germline, CDR1 is ENHRY and CDR2 is SYGVKD. V gave up 2 bases and J gave up 13 bases; unmatched junction bases: 11. The CDR3 nucleotides are TGTGCCATCAGTGAGCCGTCTAGCGGCGCAGAACAGTTCTTC. Protein sequence: CAISEPSSGAEQFF.

The sample holds many counts of this clonotype. This chain joins TRBV2 and TRBJ1-1, with 11 bases identical to TRBD1. The CDR3 loop spans 13 amino acids. Germline CDR1 reads SNHLY; CDR2 reads FYNNEI. V lost 4 bases and J lost 9; bases outside the gene matches: 4. The CDR3 is CASSGTGGQKAFF. As DNA, the CDR3 is TGTGCCAGCAGTGGGACAGGGGGCCAGAAAGCTTTCTTT.

This clonotype occurred many times. The chain uses TRBV5-8 and TRBJ2-2; D is unclear. CDR1 is SGHTS and CDR2 is YDEGEE in the germline V gene. Trimming removed 6 bases at V and 5 bases at J, with 14 bases between. This CDR3 contains 14 residues. CDR3 amino acids: CASTEDGWTGELFF. DNA of the CDR3: TGTGCCAGCACCGAGGACGGTTGGACCGGGGAGCTGTTTTTT.

As regards this clonotype: The junction departs from germline at one end; a sequencing error may be responsible. The chain carries TRBV5-4 and TRBJ2-7; D possibly corresponds to TRBD1 (6 bases). CDR1 and CDR2 (germline): SGHNT, YYREEE (reference sequence). The length of the CDR3 is 14 residues. In nucleotides, the CDR3 is TGTGCCAGGAGCTTGGCGCGCAGGGGTTACGAGCAGTACTTC. Translated: CARSLARRGYEQYF.

This clonotype showed up many times. The chain employs TRBV6-1 and TRBJ1-1, with 8 bases fitting TRBD1. The CDR3 consists of 14 residues. The germline V gene has CDR1 MNHNS and CDR2 SASEGT. J gave up 4 bases and V 6 bases, and 7 bases lay outside the gene matches. DNA of the CDR3: TGTGCCAGCAGGCCAAGACAGGGGTTCACTGAAGCTTTCTTT. Protein: CASRPRQGFTEAFF.

This clonotype was observed many times. V and J are TRBV2 and TRBJ2-5, with a tentative D call TRBD2 (6 bases). This CDR3 spans 15 amino acids. Trimming took off 3 bases at V and 2 bases at J, with 13 bases between the two ends. Germline lookup yields CDR1 SNHLY and CDR2 FYNNEI. The CDR3 DNA reads as TGTGCCAGCAGTGAGATAGCGGAAACACAAGAGACCCAGTACTTC. It specifies CASSEIAETQETQYF.

Many counts were recorded for this clonotype. The chain couples TRBV20-1 to TRBJ2-2; tentative D call: TRBD1 (6 bases). The CDR3 is 11 amino acids. Between the trimmed V and J ends, which lost 6 bases and 6 bases, there was a span of 8 bases. Germline CDR1 is DFQATT and CDR2 is SNEGSKA (reference sequence). For the CDR3, the DNA is TGCAGTGCCCGACAGGCCGGGGAGCTGTTTTTT. This translates into CSARQAGELFF.

This clonotype showed up many times. The V gene is TRBV2, the J gene TRBJ1-5; the D gene is possibly TRBD1 (6 bases). Trimming removed 8 bases from V and 4 bases from J, with 18 bases in between. CDR3 length: 15 residues. CDR1 SNHLY and CDR2 FYNNEI come from the germline V gene. The CDR3: CASRGSGGRNQPQHF. The CDR3 DNA is TGTGCCAGCCGGGGCTCGGGGGGCCGGAATCAGCCCCAGCATTTT.

As regards this clonotype: Being one base from a much bigger clone, this may be a read error. The rearrangement links TRBV5-5 to TRBJ2-5; D is perhaps TRBD1 or TRBD2 (5 bases each). V was shortened by 2 bases and J by 6 bases, with 14 bases between the two germline ends. The CDR3 extends over 14 amino acids. CDR1 is SGHKS and CDR2 is YYEKEE in the germline V gene (reference sequence). CDR3 residues: CASSFYSEGQTQYF. CDR3 bases: TGTGCCAGCAGCTTCTACAGCGAGGGACAGACCCAGTACTTC.

This clonotype was seen repeatedly, ten times or more. The chain is built from TRBV2 and TRBJ2-1, with a weak D call TRBD2 (6 bases). The germline V and J ends were trimmed by 6 bases and 0 bases, with 21 bases remaining between them. This CDR3 has 18 amino acids. Germline CDR1 and CDR2: SNHLY and FYNNEI. The CDR3 spells CASRRFNIAATSYNEQFF. The DNA for the CDR3 is TGTGCCAGCAGGAGGTTTAATATAGCGGCCACCTCCTACAATGAGCAGTTCTTC.

This clonotype was found many times. The CDR3 sequence is CASSLSGRTYEQYF. CDR3 DNA: TGTGCCAGCAGCTTAAGCGGGAGAACCTACGAGCAGTACTTC. The chain is built from TRBV5-6 and TRBJ2-7; 8 bases map to TRBD2. CDR3 length: 14 residues. Germline values: CDR1 SGHDT, CDR2 YYEEEE. J was trimmed by 2 bases and V by 2 bases; bases with no gene match: 3.

This clonotype was found many times. The chain has TRBV27 and TRBJ1-1, with D perhaps TRBD1 (6 bases). This CDR3 region has 12 residues. Trimming shortened V by 8 bases and J by 4 bases, and 11 bases separated the two germline ends. The germline V gene has CDR1 MNHEY and CDR2 SMNVEV (reference sequence). The CDR3: CASRKGGTEAFF. CDR3 nucleotides: TGTGCCAGCCGGAAAGGGGGCACTGAAGCTTTCTTT.

This clonotype was observed many times. The chain joins TRBV20-1 to TRBJ1-1, with D perhaps TRBD1 (5 bases). Germline CDR1 reads DFQATT; CDR2 reads SNEGSKA (reference sequence). V was pared by 3 bases and J by 3 bases, with 14 bases between. CDR3 length: 14 amino acids. The CDR3 loop reads CSARGVGGYTEAFF. The CDR3 nucleotides are TGCAGTGCTAGGGGTGTTGGGGGGTACACTGAAGCTTTCTTT.

This clonotype was seen a handful of times. The chain links TRBV6-5 to TRBJ2-2; TRBD1 matches at 7 bases. The CDR3 spans 17 residues. V was pared by 2 bases and J by 3 bases, with 9 bases of the junction left unmatched. Per germline, CDR1 MNHEY and CDR2 SVGAGI. The CDR3 region has the DNA TGTGCCAGCAGTTACCGCCACAGGGGCGCGGACACCGGGGAGCTGTTTTTT. Its translation: CASSYRHRGADTGELFF.

This clonotype was seen ten or more times. The V call is TRBV10-2, the J call TRBJ2-3; 13 bases line up with TRBD2. After removal of 2 bases from V and 4 bases from J, the junction contained 0 bases not matched to a gene. The CDR3 is made up of 15 amino acids. Germline values: CDR1 WSHSY, CDR2 SAAADI. CDR3 amino acids: CASSETSGGADTQYF. The CDR3, as DNA: TGCGCCAGCAGTGAGACTAGCGGGGGGGCAGATACGCAGTATTTT.

This CDR3 is CASSSYSGANVLTF. The DNA of the CDR3 is TGTGCCAGCAGCTCTTACTCTGGGGCCAACGTCCTGACTTTC. J is TRBJ2-6 and V is TRBV11-2; no reliable D call. V lost 4 bases and J lost 0, with 4 bases in between. The CDR3 spans 14 residues. Germline V gives CDR1 SGHAT, CDR2 FQNNGV.

This clonotype was seen many times. This chain uses TRBV10-1 with TRBJ2-3; no definite D call. With 4 bases removed from V and 2 bases from J, the gap between germline ends came to 4 bases. The CDR3 sequence is 12 residues long. Germline V gene lookup returns CDR1 WNHNN and CDR2 SYGVQD (reference sequence). The CDR3 protein is CASSGATDTQYF. CDR3 DNA: TGCGCCAGCAGTGGAGCCACAGATACGCAGTATTTT.

This clonotype came up many times. V gene TRBV6-5 combines with J gene TRBJ1-2; TRBD1 might be the D (5 bases). Germline CDR1 is MNHEY and CDR2 is SVGAGI. The CDR3 has 16 residues. With 7 bases removed from V and 13 bases from J, the gap between germline ends came to 31 bases. CDR3 residues: CASTRSFLEPGAGSTF. The CDR3, as DNA: TGTGCCAGCACCCGGTCCTTCTTAGAACCTGGGGCCGGTTCCACCTTC.

This clonotype was detected many times. The chain links TRBV28 to TRBJ1-2; possible D gene TRBD1, 5 bases. The CDR3 is made up of 13 amino acids. V lost 4 bases and J lost 11, with 17 bases in between. CDR1 is MDHEN, CDR2 SYDVKM, per germline. The CDR3 sequence: CASSSAGPPSYTF. In nucleotides, the CDR3 is TGTGCCAGCAGTTCCGCAGGGCCCCCTTCATACACCTTC.